The entry below describes one T cell receptor (beta chain). Its antigen is not identified. This same CDR3 is encoded by further DNA sequences in the sample. The sample is drawn from a study of shared clonotypes between healthy human individuals. The study, taken as a whole, reports: In having few donors, the study represented limited genetic and exposure-history diversity. The study sampled only blood, and tissue repertoires likely differ.

The germline V and J ends were trimmed by 2 bases and 1 base, with 9 bases remaining between them. The germline V gene encodes CDR1 KGHSH and CDR2 LQKENI. The CDR3 is 14 amino acids. All of the donors resided in Nashville, Tennessee, and each was a Caucasian adult. The split of CD4+ cells yielded CD45RA+ naive and CD45RA-negative memory subsets. TCRdb's copy holds only in-frame clones and misses some; the assay was immunoSEQ multiplex PCR. The sample consists of under 2.5 million clones, around 93% of them appearing once. The sequenced sample was naive CD4+ T cells from PBMCs. Subset specified: CD45RA+ positively selected. The sequence came from a young man in good health. Some clones in this sample may be carry-over from other donors' samples. The V gene is TRBV18, the J gene TRBJ2-7; weak D call: TRBD1 (6 bases). DNA of the CDR3: TGTGCCAGCTCACCAGGACAGACGTCCTACGAGCAGTACTTC. Amino acids: CASSPGQTSYEQYF.